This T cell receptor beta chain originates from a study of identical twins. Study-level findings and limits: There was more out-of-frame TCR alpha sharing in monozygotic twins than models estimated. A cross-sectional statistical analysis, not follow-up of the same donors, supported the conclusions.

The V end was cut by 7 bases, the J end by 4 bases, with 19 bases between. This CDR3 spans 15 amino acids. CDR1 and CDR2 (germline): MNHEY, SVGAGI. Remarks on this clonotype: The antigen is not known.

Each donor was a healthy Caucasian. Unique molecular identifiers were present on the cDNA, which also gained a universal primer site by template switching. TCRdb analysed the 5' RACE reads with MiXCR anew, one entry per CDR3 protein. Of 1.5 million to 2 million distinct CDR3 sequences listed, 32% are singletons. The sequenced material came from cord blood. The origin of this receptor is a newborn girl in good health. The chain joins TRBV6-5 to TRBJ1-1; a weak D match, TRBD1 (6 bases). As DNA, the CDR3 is TGTGCCAGCACCAAAGGGGGGGGGCTTGGCACTGAAGCTTTCTTT. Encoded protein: CASTKGGGLGTEAFF.